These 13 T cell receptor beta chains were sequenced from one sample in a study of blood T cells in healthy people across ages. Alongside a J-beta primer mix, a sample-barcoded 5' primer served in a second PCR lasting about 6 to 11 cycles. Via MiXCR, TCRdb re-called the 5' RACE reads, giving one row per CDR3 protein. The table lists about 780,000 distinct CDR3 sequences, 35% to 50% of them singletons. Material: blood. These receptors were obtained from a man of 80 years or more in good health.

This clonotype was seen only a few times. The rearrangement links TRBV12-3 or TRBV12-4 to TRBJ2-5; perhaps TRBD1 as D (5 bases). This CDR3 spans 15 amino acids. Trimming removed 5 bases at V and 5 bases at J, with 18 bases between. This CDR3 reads CASSRRKGAGETQYF. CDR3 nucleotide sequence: TGTGCCAGCAGTAGAAGAAAAGGGGCAGGGGAGACCCAGTACTTC.

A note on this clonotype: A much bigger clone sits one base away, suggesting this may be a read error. The CDR3 loop reads CASSPGQGRAKLFF. CDR3 coding DNA: TGTGCCAGCAGCCCAGGACAGGGGAGAGCAAAACTGTTTTTT. The V gene is TRBV2, the J gene TRBJ1-4, with 9 nucleotides matching TRBD1. This CDR3 has 14 residues. V lost 6 bases and J lost 10; bases outside the gene matches: 9. The germline V gene encodes CDR1 SNHLY and CDR2 FYNNEI. Full variable domain (rest looked up from reference TRBV2 and TRBJ1-4): EPEVTQTPSHQVTQMGQEVILRCVPISNHLYFYWYRQILGQKVEFLVSFYNNEISEKSEIFDDQFSVERPDGSNFTLKIRSTKLEDSAMYFCASSPGQGRAKLFFGSGTQLSVL.

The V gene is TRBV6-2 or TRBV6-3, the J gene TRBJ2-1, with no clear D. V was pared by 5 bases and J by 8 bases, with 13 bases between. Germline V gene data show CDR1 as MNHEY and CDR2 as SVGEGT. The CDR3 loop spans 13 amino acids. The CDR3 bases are TGTGCCAGCAGTGACCCCGATGATTATGAGCAGTTCTTC. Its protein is CASSDPDDYEQFF.

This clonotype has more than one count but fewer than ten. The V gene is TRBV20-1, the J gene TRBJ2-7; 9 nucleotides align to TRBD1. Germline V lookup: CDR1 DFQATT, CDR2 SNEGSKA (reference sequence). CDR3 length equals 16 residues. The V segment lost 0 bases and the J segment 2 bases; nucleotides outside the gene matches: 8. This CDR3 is CSARDWRTGEPYEQYF. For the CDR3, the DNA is TGCAGTGCTAGAGATTGGAGGACAGGGGAACCCTACGAGCAGTACTTC.

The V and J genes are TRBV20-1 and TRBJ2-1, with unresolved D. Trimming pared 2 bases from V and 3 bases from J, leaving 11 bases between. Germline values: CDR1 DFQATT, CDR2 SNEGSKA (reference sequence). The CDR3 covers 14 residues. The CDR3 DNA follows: TGCAGTGCTAGACCCAGAAAAGGCTACAATGAGCAGTTCTTC. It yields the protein CSARPRKGYNEQFF.

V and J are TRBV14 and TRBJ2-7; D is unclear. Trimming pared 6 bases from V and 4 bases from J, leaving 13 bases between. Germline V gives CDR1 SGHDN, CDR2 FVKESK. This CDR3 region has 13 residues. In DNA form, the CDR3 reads TGTGCCAGCAGGAAAACCCTAAATTACGAGCAGTACTTC. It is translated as CASRKTLNYEQYF.

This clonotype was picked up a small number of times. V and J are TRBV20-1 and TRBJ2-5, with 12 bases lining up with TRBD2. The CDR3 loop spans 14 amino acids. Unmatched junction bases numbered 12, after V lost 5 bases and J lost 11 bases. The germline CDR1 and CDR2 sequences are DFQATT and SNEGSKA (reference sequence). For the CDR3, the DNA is TGCAGTGCTCCCCTAGCGGGAGGGATTGGGGAGCAGTACTTC. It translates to CSAPLAGGIGEQYF.

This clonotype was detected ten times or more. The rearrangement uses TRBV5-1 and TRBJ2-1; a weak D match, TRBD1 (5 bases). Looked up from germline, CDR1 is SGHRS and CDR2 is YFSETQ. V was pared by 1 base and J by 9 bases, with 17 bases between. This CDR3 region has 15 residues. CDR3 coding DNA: TGCGCCAGCAGCTTGCGCCCGGACAAAAACAGTGAGCAGTTCTTC. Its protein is CASSLRPDKNSEQFF.

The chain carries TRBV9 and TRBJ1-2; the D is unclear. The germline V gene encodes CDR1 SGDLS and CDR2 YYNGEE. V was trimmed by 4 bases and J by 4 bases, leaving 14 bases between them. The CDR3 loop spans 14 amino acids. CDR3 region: CASSPLTETYGYTF. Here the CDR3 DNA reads TGTGCCAGCAGCCCCCTCACAGAGACCTATGGCTACACCTTC.

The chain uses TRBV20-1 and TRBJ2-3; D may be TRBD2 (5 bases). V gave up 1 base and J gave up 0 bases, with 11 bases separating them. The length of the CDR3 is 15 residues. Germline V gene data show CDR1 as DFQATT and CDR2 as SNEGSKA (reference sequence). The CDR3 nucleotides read TGCAGTGCTAGAGTTGGCAGACTAAGCACAGATACGCAGTATTTT. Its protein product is CSARVGRLSTDTQYF.

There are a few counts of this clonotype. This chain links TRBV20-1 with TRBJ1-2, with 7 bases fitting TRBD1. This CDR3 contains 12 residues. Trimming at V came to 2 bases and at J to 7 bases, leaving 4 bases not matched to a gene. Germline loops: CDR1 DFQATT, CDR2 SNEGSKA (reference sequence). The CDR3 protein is CSARKGAPGYTF. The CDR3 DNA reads TGCAGTGCTAGAAAGGGGGCGCCTGGCTACACCTTC.

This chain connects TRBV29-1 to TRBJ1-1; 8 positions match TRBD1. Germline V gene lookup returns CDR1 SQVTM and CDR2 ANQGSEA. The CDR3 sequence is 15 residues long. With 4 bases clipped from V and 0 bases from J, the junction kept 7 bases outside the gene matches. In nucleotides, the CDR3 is TGCAGCGTTGTAGGGGGGGGACAGGTGAACACTGAAGCTTTCTTT. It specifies CSVVGGGQVNTEAFF.

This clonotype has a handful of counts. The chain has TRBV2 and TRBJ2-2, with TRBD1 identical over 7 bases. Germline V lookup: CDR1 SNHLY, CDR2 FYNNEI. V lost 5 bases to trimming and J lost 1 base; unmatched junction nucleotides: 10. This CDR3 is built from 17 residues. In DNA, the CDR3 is TGTGCCAGCAGTCATATCTTTGGGACAGAGAACACCGGGGAGCTGTTTTTT. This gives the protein CASSHIFGTENTGELFF.